The clone carrying this T cell receptor (beta chain) was recorded once. Clones were read by immunoSEQ multiplex PCR, and TCRdb kept only the in-frame ones, dropping some. The table includes under 120,000 clones, just under 95% detected once. This sample was taken from a study of T cell responses to AZD1222 COVID-19 vaccine. The CDR3 spans 15 residues. Per the germline V gene, CDR1 is GTSNPN and CDR2 is SVGIG (reference sequence). The V and J ends lost 3 bases and 3 bases, in that order; junction bases with no gene match: 5. The sequence was obtained from an adult in good health. The sequences come from peripheral blood, collected on day 0 of AZD1222 vaccination. The V call is TRBV30, the J call TRBJ2-2; 9 bases map to TRBD1. The CDR3 protein is CAWRTGGTDTGELFF. CDR3 DNA: TGTGCCTGGAGAACAGGGGGCACGGACACCGGGGAGCTGTTTTTT. Variable domain in full (rest from reference TRBV30 and TRBJ2-2): SQTIHQWPATLVQPVGSPLSLECTVEGTSNPNLYWYRQAAGRGLQLLFYSVGIGQISSEVPQNLSASRPQDRQFILSSKKLLLSDSGFYLCAWRTGGTDTGELFFGEGSRLTVL.